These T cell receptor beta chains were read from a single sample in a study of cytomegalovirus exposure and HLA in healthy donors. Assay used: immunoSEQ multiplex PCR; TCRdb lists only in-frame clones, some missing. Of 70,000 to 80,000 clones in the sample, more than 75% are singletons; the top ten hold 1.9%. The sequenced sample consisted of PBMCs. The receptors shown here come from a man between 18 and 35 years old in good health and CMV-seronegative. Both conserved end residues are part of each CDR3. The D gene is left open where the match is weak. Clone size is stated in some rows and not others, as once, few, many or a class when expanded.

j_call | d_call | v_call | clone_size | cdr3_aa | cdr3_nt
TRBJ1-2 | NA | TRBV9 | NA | CASSANILTGPPLYGYTF | TGTGCCAGCAGCGCCAACATATTGACAGGTCCCCCTCTCTATGGCTACACCTTC
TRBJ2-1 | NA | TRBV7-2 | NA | CASSFPGSYNEQFF | TGTGCCAGCAGCTTCCCGGGATCCTACAATGAGCAGTTCTTC
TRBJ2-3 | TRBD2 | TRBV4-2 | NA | CASSRPAGGNTDTQYF | TGTGCCAGCAGCCGACCAGCGGGGGGGAACACAGATACGCAGTATTTT
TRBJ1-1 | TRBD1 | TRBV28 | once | CASSSPGQLEAFF | TGTGCCAGCAGTTCACCGGGACAGCTTGAAGCTTTCTTT
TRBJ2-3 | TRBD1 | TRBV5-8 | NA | CASSEDRGATDTQYF | TGTGCCAGCAGTGAAGACAGGGGAGCCACAGATACGCAGTATTTT
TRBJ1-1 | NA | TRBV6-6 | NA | CASNGNLRGDTEAFF | TGTGCCAGCAATGGAAACCTTCGAGGCGACACTGAAGCTTTCTTT
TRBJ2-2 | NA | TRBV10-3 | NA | CAISPREGSGNTGELFF | TGTGCCATCAGCCCTCGGGAAGGGAGCGGGAACACCGGGGAGCTGTTTTTT
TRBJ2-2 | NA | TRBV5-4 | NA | CASSLLARGGELFF | TGTGCCAGCAGCCTACTAGCTCGTGGCGGGGAGCTGTTTTTT
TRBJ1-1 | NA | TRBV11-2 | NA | CASRIWGDLEAFF | TGTGCCAGCAGAATTTGGGGAGACTTGGAAGCTTTCTTT
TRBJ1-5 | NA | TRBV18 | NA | CASSPKVGGATPQPQHF | TGTGCCAGCTCACCGAAGGTTGGGGGGGCAACTCCTCAGCCCCAGCATTTT
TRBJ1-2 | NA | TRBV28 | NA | CASSYSRFALYGYTF | TGTGCCAGCAGTTACAGCAGGTTTGCGCTTTATGGCTACACCTTC
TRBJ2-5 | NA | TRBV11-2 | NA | CASSLVLGPYPLQETQYF | TGTGCCAGCAGCTTGGTCCTTGGGCCCTACCCCCTCCAAGAGACCCAGTACTTC
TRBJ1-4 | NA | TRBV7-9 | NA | CASSATWGATNEKLFF | TGTGCCAGCAGCGCTACGTGGGGAGCAACTAATGAAAAACTGTTTTTT
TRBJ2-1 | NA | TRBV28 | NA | CASSAPLGEQFF | TGTGCCAGCAGCGCCCCCCTAGGAGAGCAGTTCTTC
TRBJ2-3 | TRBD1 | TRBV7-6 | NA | CASSLGTGGSTDTQYF | TGTGCCAGCAGCTTAGGGACAGGGGGCAGCACAGATACGCAGTATTTT
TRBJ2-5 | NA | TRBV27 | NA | CASSWAGGETQYF | TGTGCCAGCAGTTGGGCCGGGGGAGAGACCCAGTACTTC
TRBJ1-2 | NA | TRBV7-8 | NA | CASSLERVDGYTF | TGTGCCAGCAGCTTAGAGAGAGTAGATGGCTACACCTTC
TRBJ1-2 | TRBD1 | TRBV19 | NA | CASSTGQGNYGYTF | TGTGCCAGTAGTACTGGACAGGGGAACTATGGCTACACCTTC
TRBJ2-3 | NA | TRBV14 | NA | CASSQGVSTDTQYF | TGTGCCAGCAGCCAAGGAGTCAGCACAGATACGCAGTATTTT
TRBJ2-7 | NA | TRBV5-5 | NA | CASSGGTYEQYF | TGTGCCAGCAGCGGCGGGACCTACGAGCAGTACTTC
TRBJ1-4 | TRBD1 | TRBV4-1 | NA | CASSDRDRRNEKLFF | TGCGCCAGCAGCGACCGGGACAGAAGAAATGAAAAACTGTTTTTT
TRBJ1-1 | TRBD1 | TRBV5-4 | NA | CASREGQMNTEAFF | TGTGCCAGCAGAGAGGGACAGATGAACACTGAAGCTTTCTTT
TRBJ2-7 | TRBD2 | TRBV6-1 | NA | CASSGGVSYEQYF | TGTGCCAGCAGCGGGGGGGTCTCCTACGAGCAGTACTTC
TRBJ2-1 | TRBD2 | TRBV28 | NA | CASSSYLVLAGVGNEQFF | TGTGCCAGCAGTTCCTACCTCGTACTAGCGGGAGTAGGGAATGAGCAGTTCTTC
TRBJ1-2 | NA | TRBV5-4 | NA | CASSDLPGTLINYGYTF | TGTGCCAGCAGCGATCTACCCGGGACACTAATTAACTATGGCTACACCTTC
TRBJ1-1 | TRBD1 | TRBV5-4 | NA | CASSLGQGVMNTEAFF | TGTGCCAGCAGCTTGGGACAGGGGGTTATGAACACTGAAGCTTTCTTT
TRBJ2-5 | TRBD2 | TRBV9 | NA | CASSVGLAAQETQYF | TGTGCCAGCAGCGTAGGACTAGCGGCCCAAGAGACCCAGTACTTC
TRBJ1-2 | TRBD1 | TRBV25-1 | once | CASRTDREDGYTF | TGTGCCAGCAGGACGGACAGGGAGGATGGCTACACCTTC
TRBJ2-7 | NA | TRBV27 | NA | CASSLFGKGNYEQYF | TGTGCCAGCAGTTTGTTCGGGAAAGGGAACTACGAGCAGTACTTC
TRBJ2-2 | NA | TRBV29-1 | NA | CSVISGTGELFF | TGCAGCGTTATTTCGGGCACCGGGGAGCTGTTTTTT
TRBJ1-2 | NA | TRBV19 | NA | CASSHNYGYTF | TGTGCCAGTAGCCATAACTATGGCTACACCTTC
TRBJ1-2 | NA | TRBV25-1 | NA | CASRGQPYGYTF | TGTGCCAGTAGAGGACAGCCCTATGGCTACACCTTC
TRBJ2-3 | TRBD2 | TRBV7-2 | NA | CASSLARGTTDTQYF | TGTGCCAGCAGCTTAGCGCGGGGGACCACAGATACGCAGTATTTT
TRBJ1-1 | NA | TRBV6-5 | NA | CASSYSSLSGNTEAFF | TGTGCCAGCAGTTACTCTTCCCTTTCGGGGAACACTGAAGCTTTCTTT
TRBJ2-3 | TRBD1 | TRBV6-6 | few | CASRLTGNTDTQYF | TGTGCCAGCCGCTTGACAGGGAACACAGATACGCAGTATTTT
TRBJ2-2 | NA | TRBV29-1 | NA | CSAGPRGTGELFF | TGCAGCGCCGGCCCCCGGGGCACCGGGGAGCTGTTTTTT
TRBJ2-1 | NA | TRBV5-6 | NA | CASSLQGGSSKEQFF | TGTGCCAGCAGCTTGCAGGGGGGCTCTTCGAAAGAGCAGTTCTTC
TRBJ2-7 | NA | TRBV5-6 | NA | CANRDTYEQYF | TGTGCCAACCGGGACACCTACGAGCAGTACTTC
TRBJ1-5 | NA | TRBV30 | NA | CAWRVGAGNQPQHF | TGTGCCTGGAGAGTGGGCGCGGGAAATCAGCCCCAGCATTTT
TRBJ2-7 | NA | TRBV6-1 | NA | CASSEEPPVTTSSYEQYF | TGTGCCAGCAGTGAAGAGCCCCCAGTGACTACCAGCTCCTACGAGCAGTACTTC
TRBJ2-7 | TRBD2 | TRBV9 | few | CASSSHGTSGTYEQYF | TGTGCCAGCAGCTCGCACGGGACTAGCGGAACCTACGAGCAGTACTTC